This TCR beta chain is drawn from a study of OX40 agonist ivuxolimab in advanced cancers. Study-level information: Three patients had partial responses: one hepatocellular carcinoma, two cutaneous melanoma.

With autoimmune disease history or systemic immunosuppression, patients were excluded. The sampling schedule covered blood at baseline, cycle 4 day 1, and cycle 7 day 1. Germline assignment: CDR1 SGHRS and CDR2 YFSETQ. The ends were cut back, 3 bases at V and 12 bases at J, with 18 bases in the middle. The CDR3 is 14 residues long. Here immunoSEQ multiplex PCR was the method, and the copy in TCRdb shows in-frame clones only, minus some. Altogether roughly 61,000 clones are present, around four fifths being singletons, with the ten largest covering 0.75%. Here the sequenced sample was CD4+ or CD8+ T cells sorted from blood, taken in a trial of the OX40 agonist ivuxolimab. The chain employs TRBV5-1 and TRBJ2-2; the D gene could be TRBD1 or TRBD2 (6 bases each). The sequence came from an adult with an advanced solid tumor such as melanoma, head and neck, liver or kidney cancer. The CDR3 protein is CASSWGADAPKLFF. The CDR3 DNA is TGCGCCAGCAGCTGGGGGGCTGACGCCCCGAAGCTGTTTTTT.